The 8 T cell receptor beta chains presented below share a single source sample, sequenced in a study of blood T cells in healthy people across ages (dated by TCRdb to between 2014 and 2017). The protocol used for the library was 5' RACE. Instrument used: Illumina HiSeq 2500. The second PCR ran for about 7 to 11 cycles and used a J-beta primer mix along with a sample-barcoded 5' primer. The public reads were run again by TCRdb, first through fastp at Q25 and then through MiXCR, and only productive beta chains were kept. Each CDR3 protein appears once, grouped with its most common genes and DNA. The sample table records about 1.4 million distinct CDR3 sequences; almost 60% of these occur just once. In total, the top ten clones hold over 5% of the sample. Source material: blood. These receptors were taken from a man aged 18 to 29 in good health.

This chain uses TRBV29-1 with TRBJ2-5; D remains unclear. The DNA end lines up better with TRBJ2-1; the J call may be wrong. This CDR3 is 12 amino acids long. Germline V gene data show CDR1 as SQVTM and CDR2 as ANQGSEA. The DNA for the CDR3 is TGCAGCATTGGACCGAACCAAGAGACCCAGTTCTTC. Protein sequence: CSIGPNQETQFF.

This clonotype was recorded a few times. The chain combines TRBV12-3 or TRBV12-4 with TRBJ1-1, with D unresolved. CDR3 size: 12 residues. V gave up 4 bases and J gave up 3 bases, with 6 bases separating them. CDR3: CASSSRYTEAFF. The CDR3 nucleotides are TGTGCCAGCAGTTCCCGTTACACTGAAGCTTTCTTT.

This clonotype was found once. The V call is TRBV6-6, the J call TRBJ2-3, with 7 bases that match TRBD1. The trim removed 6 bases at V and 5 bases at J, leaving 5 bases unmatched. The CDR3 runs 13 residues. Per the germline V gene, CDR1 is MNHNY and CDR2 is SVGAGI (reference sequence). The CDR3 coding sequence is TGTGCCAGCAGCACGACAGGGCAAGATACGCAGTATTTT. This codes for CASSTTGQDTQYF.

V and J are TRBV6-5 and TRBJ2-3; the match to TRBD1 covers 9 bases. With 6 bases clipped from V and 4 bases from J, the junction kept 8 bases outside the gene matches. CDR3 length: 15 residues. Germline V gene sequence: CDR1 MNHEY, CDR2 SVGAGI. The CDR3 region is CASSNRDRVPDTQYF. The DNA of the CDR3 is TGTGCCAGCAGCAACCGGGACAGGGTCCCAGATACGCAGTATTTT.

A remark on this clonotype: The junction departs from germline at one end; a sequencing error may be responsible. V usage is TRBV29-1 and J usage is TRBJ1-2, with 8 nucleotides matching TRBD1. The CDR3 has 12 amino acids. Germline V CDR1 and CDR2: SQVTM, ANQGSEA. CDR3 amino acids: CGVEPGGPAGTF. DNA for the CDR3: TGCGGCGTTGAACCAGGGGGCCCGGCTGGCACCTTC.

This clonotype was found a few times. The V gene is TRBV27, the J gene TRBJ2-1; 9 nucleotides agree with TRBD2. In germline, CDR1 is MNHEY, CDR2 SMNVEV (reference sequence). After removal of 5 bases from V and 7 bases from J, the junction contained 9 bases not matched to a gene. This CDR3 has 15 residues. CDR3 residues: CASSGASGVWNEQFF. DNA of the CDR3: TGTGCCAGCAGTGGGGCTAGCGGGGTTTGGAATGAGCAGTTCTTC.

The chain uses TRBV19 and TRBJ2-7, with 7 bases matching TRBD1. Unmatched junction bases numbered 3, after V lost 3 bases and J lost 1 base. Germline V gives CDR1 LNHDA, CDR2 SQIVND (reference sequence). This CDR3 is built from 14 residues. CDR3 region: CASSISQGSYEQYF. In DNA, the CDR3 is TGTGCCAGTAGTATCTCACAGGGGTCCTACGAGCAGTACTTC.

This clonotype has a handful of counts. The V gene is TRBV4-3, the J gene TRBJ1-2; no definite D call. This CDR3 contains 16 residues. The ends were cut back, 3 bases at V and 0 bases at J, with 14 bases in the middle. Germline-derived CDR1 and CDR2 are LGHNA and YSLEER. CDR3 sequence (DNA): TGCGCCAGCAGCCACGACACCGTTGATTCTAACTATGGCTACACCTTC. This sequence encodes CASSHDTVDSNYGYTF.